In this sample, the clone carrying this T cell receptor (beta chain) turned up many times. Its matching antigen is unknown. These data belong to a study of T cells after yellow fever vaccination. Findings of the study overall: Most primary-vaccination clones recurred post-booster (around 95% CD4, about 87% CD8). Repertoires obtained by FACS sorting could include abundant clonotypes that entered as contaminants from the bulk population.

The authors made TCR cDNA by 5'RACE template switching, adding a universal primer site and UMIs. TCRdb reanalysed the 5' RACE reads using MiXCR and keeps one entry per CDR3 protein. The top ten hold 2.7% of the sample, which has some 110,000 distinct CDR3 sequences, 7.2% seen once. Trimming cost V 7 bases and J 4 bases; bases outside gene matches: 6. Germline CDR1 is MDHEN and CDR2 is SYDVKM. The CDR3 covers 13 residues. The TCR was taken from a man between 18 and 29 years old who received the YFV17D yellow fever vaccine. V usage is TRBV28 and J usage is TRBJ1-1, with TRBD1 matching 7 bases. The sequences come from CD4+ T cells sorted from PBMCs, collected approximately 40 days after the first yellow fever vaccination. CDR3 nucleotides: TGTGCCAGCAATTTCAGGGGGGGCACTGAAGCTTTCTTT. Translated: CASNFRGGTEAFF.